This T cell receptor beta chain was recovered during a study of blood T cells in healthy people across ages. CDR3 length: 14 residues. Germline loops: CDR1 SGHTA, CDR2 FQGNSA. Trimming removed 5 bases at V and 9 bases at J, with 18 bases between. A sample-barcoded 5' primer and a J-beta primer mix were used in a second PCR of roughly 7 to 12 cycles. TCRdb itself ran the 5' RACE reads through MiXCR, one entry per CDR3 protein. Altogether 700,000 to 900,000 distinct CDR3 sequences are present, about 55% being singletons, with the ten largest covering around 41%. The source is a man at least 80 years old in good health. Sequenced sample: blood. J is TRBJ2-3 and V is TRBV7-2; no clear D. The CDR3 protein is CASSVETPSATQYF. Here the CDR3 DNA reads TGTGCCAGCAGCGTAGAGACCCCCTCGGCAACGCAGTATTTT.